This record concerns one T cell receptor beta chain sequence. This sample stems from a study of technical replicates of blood from a handful of donors. Sequencing used immunoSEQ multiplex PCR; TCRdb keeps in-frame clones, though not all of them. The profile covers about 83,000 clones, with around nine tenths appearing a single time and 0.39% taken by the ten largest. In germline, CDR1 is SEHNR, CDR2 FQNEAQ (reference sequence). The CDR3 loop spans 11 amino acids. The V end lost 4 bases, the J end lost 7 bases, and 5 bases lay between the germline ends. Specimen: T cells isolated from PBMCs. The chain has TRBV7-9 and TRBJ2-1; D not resolved. The sequence came from a human donor in good health. The CDR3 nucleotides read TGTGCCAGCAGCTCAAAAAATGAGCAGTTCTTC. Amino acid sequence: CASSSKNEQFF. Full variable domain (outside the CDR3, taken from reference TRBV7-9 and TRBJ2-1): DTGVSQNPRHKITKRGQNVTFRCDPISEHNRLYWYRQTLGQGPEFLTYFQNEAQLEKSRLLSDRFSAERPKGSFSTLEIQRTEQGDSAMYLCASSSKNEQFFGPGTRLTVL.